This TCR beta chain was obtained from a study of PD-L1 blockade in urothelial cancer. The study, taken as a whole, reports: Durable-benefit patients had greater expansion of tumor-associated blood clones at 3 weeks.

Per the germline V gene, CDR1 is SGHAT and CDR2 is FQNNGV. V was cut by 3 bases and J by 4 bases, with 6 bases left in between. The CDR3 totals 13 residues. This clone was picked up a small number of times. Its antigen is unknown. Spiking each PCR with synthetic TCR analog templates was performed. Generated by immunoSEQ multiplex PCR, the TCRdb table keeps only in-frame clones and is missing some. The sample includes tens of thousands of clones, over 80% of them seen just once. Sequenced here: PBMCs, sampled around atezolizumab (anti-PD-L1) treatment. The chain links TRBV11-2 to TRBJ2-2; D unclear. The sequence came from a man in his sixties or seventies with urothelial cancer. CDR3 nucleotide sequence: TGTGCCAGCAGCTTGGAGAGCACCGGGGAGCTGTTTTTT. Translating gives CASSLESTGELFF.